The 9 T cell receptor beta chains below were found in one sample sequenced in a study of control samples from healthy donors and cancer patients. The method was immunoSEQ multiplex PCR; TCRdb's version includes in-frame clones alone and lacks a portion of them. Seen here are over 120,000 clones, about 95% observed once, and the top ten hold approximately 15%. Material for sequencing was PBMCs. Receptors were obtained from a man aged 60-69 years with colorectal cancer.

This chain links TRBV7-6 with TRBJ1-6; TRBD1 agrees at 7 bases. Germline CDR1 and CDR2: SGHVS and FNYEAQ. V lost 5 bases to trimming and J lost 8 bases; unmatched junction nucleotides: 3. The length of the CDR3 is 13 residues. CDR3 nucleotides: TGTGCCAGCAGCGCCGGGACAGATTCACCCCTCCACTTT. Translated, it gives CASSAGTDSPLHF. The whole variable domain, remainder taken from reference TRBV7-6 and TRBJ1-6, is GAGVSQSPRYKVTKRGQDVALRCDPISGHVSLYWYRQALGQGPEFLTYFNYEAQQDKSGLPNDRFSAERPEGSISTLTIQRTEQRDSAMYRCASSAGTDSPLHFGNGTRLTVT.

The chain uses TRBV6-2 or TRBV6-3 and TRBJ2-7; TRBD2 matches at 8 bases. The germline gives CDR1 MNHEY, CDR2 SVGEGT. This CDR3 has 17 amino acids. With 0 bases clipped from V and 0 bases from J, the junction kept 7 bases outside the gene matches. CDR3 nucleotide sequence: TGTGCCAGCAGTTACTCCGCCGTGACTAGCGTCTCCTACGAGCAGTACTTC. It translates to CASSYSAVTSVSYEQYF.

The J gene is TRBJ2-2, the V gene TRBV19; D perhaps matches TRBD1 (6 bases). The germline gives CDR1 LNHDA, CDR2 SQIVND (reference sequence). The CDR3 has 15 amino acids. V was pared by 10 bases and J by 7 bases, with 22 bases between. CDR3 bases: TGTGCCACCACCGCTGGACAGACCTCAGACGGGGAGCTGTTTTTT. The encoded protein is CATTAGQTSDGELFF.

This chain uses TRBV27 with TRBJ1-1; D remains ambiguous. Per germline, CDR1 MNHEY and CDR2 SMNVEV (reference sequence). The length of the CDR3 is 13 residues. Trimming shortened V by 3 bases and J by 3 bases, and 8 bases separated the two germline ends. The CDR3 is CASSFGFDTEAFF. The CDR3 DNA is TGTGCCAGCAGTTTTGGGTTCGACACTGAAGCTTTCTTT.

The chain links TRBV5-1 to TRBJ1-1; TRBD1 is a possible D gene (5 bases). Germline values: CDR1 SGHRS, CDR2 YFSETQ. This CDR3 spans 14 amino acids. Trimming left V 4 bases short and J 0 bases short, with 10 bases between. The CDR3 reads CASSDGTVNTEAFF. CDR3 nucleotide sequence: TGCGCCAGCAGCGACGGGACCGTGAACACTGAAGCTTTCTTT.

The CDR3 is CAWTPGGYSNQPQHF. In DNA, the CDR3 is TGTGCCTGGACCCCCGGGGGCTATAGCAATCAGCCCCAGCATTTT. This chain connects TRBV30 to TRBJ1-5; tentative D call: TRBD1 (6 bases). Germline V CDR1 and CDR2: GTSNPN, SVGIG (reference sequence). The V and J ends lost 4 bases and 0 bases respectively, with 13 bases between them. The CDR3 extends over 15 amino acids.

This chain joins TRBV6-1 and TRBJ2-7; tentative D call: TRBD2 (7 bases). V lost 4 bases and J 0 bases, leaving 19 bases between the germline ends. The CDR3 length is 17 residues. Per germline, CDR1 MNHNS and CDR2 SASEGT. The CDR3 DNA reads TGTGCCAGCAGTGGAGGGGGGGTAGGGGCCCTCTCCTACGAGCAGTACTTC. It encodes CASSGGGVGALSYEQYF.

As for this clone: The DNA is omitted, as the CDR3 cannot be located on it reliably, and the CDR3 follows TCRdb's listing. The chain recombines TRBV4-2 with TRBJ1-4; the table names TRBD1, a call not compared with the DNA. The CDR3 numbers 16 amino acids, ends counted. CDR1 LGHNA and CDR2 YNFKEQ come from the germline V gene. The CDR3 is CASSQDSGQGNEKLFF.

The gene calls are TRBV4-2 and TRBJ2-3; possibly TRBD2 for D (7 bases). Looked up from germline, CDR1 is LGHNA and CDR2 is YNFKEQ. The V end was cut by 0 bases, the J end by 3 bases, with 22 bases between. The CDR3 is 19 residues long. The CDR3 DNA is TGTGCCAGCAGCCAAGATGGGCGGGGGCGACTACCTAGGACAGATACGCAGTATTTT. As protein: CASSQDGRGRLPRTDTQYF.